This is a list of T cell receptor beta chains from one sample in a study of T cell responses to AZD1222 COVID-19 vaccine. Produced via immunoSEQ multiplex PCR; TCRdb's table is partial and in-frame only. The data contain about 180,000 clones, just over 85% of them singletons. Source: peripheral blood, taken on day 0 of AZD1222 vaccination. These receptors originate from an adult in good health. CDR3s include the opening cysteine and the closing phenylalanine or tryptophan. Fields, in order: V gene, J gene, CDR3 protein.

TRBV12-3/TRBV12-4,TRBJ1-2,CASSLQLYYGYTF
TRBV7-8,TRBJ2-1,CASSQRRVGDEQFF
TRBV4-1,TRBJ2-5,CASSQTLQGQETQYF
TRBV6-5,TRBJ2-5,CASKRTSGAQETQYF
TRBV11-2,TRBJ2-7,CASSLGGGIYEQYF
TRBV12-3/TRBV12-4,TRBJ2-1,CASSLAPDRPTFF
TRBV5-1,TRBJ2-3,CASSALGPDTQYF
TRBV28,TRBJ1-3,CASSPQGARDTIYF
TRBV10-3,TRBJ1-2,CAISAADRNYGYTF
TRBV29-1,TRBJ2-7,CSVGGPGHAAAYEQYF
TRBV6-5,TRBJ2-5,CASSYSSSYLWTQYF
TRBV28,TRBJ2-7,CASSDSGTEAYEQYF
TRBV30,TRBJ2-7,CAWSVPAGAYEQYF
TRBV9,TRBJ2-5,CASSARGQNQETQYF
TRBV6-5,TRBJ1-1,CASSYSAGAATEAFF
TRBV7-9,TRBJ1-4,CASSLANGNEKLFF
TRBV5-1,TRBJ1-2,CASSSGATNYGYTF
TRBV11-2,TRBJ2-1,CASSSRLAGYNEQFF
TRBV6-4,TRBJ1-6,CARQGAGSPLHF
TRBV6-4,TRBJ2-3,CASSATSGGTDTQYF
TRBV3-1/TRBV3-2,TRBJ1-1,CASSSTGGTEAFF
TRBV5-4,TRBJ1-6,CASSLEGTHNSPLHF
TRBV7-9,TRBJ1-3,CASSLGRANSGNTIYF
TRBV6-5,TRBJ1-1,CASSPEGSLEAFF
TRBV28,TRBJ1-2,CASRATNYGYTF
TRBV9,TRBJ1-4,CASSVGFRVRHEKLFF
TRBV10-3,TRBJ2-7,CAISNRGSSYEQYF
TRBV19,TRBJ2-3,CASSIWGTGNTQYF
TRBV7-9,TRBJ2-5,CASSLGGVGGAQETQYF
TRBV5-1,TRBJ1-1,CASSRTGDPEAFF
TRBV18,TRBJ1-1,CASSPTVAGWKNTEAFF
TRBV6-4,TRBJ2-3,CASSDEGLPTDTQYF
TRBV14,TRBJ1-1,CASSPGHLTEAFF
TRBV11-2,TRBJ2-7,CASSWGRTSYEQYF
TRBV6-5,TRBJ1-1,CASSYGWNSQGTEAFF
TRBV7-2,TRBJ2-5,CASSDQGARRETQYF
TRBV30,TRBJ2-1,CAWSVGVAQYNEQFF
TRBV19,TRBJ2-1,CASSMGGGGNEQFF
TRBV30,TRBJ2-5,CAWNPGQETQYF
TRBV29-1,TRBJ1-2,CSVEDRFYGYTF
TRBV6-5,TRBJ2-5,CASRGNKSPETQYF
TRBV6-4,TRBJ1-2,CASSDSPTPTRGYTF
TRBV2,TRBJ2-2,CASNRQGGQLFF
TRBV6-5,TRBJ1-2,CASSYSTVGYGYTF
TRBV4-1,TRBJ1-2,CASSQPTGNPLDGYTF